This paragraph reports one TCR beta chain. Germline CDR1 is MNHEY and CDR2 is SMNVEV (reference sequence). With 3 bases clipped from V and 3 bases from J, the junction kept 5 bases outside the gene matches. The CDR3 has 15 residues. This sample stems from a study of T cells in Graves' hyperthyroidism and ophthalmopathy. The CDR3 regions of TCR beta were amplified from RNA transcripts. With the HTBI primer set, the TCR CDR3 went through a first round of RT-PCR. In TCRdb, the multiplex PCR reads were re-called with MiXCR into one record per CDR3 protein. The sample has some 600,000 distinct CDR3 sequences; more than 11% are singletons. Patients aged 18 to 65 had newly diagnosed hyperthyroidism of under 2 months' duration. Diagnosing involved the use of clinical symptoms, serum thyroxine and TRAb, thyroid ultrasound and orbital computed tomography. The blood sample predates any ophthalmopathy symptoms, coming from first hyperthyroidism diagnosis.

V is TRBV27 and J is TRBJ2-3; 8 bases align to TRBD2. Material for sequencing was blood. The origin of this receptor is a woman in her 30s with Graves' hyperthyroidism that later progressed to Graves' ophthalmopathy. The DNA for the CDR3 is TGTGCCAGCAGTTTTCCGGGACTAGGAACAGATACGCAGTATTTT. Translation: CASSFPGLGTDTQYF.